Shown below are 28 T cell receptor beta chains from a single sample sequenced in a study of shared clonotypes between healthy human individuals. Clones were read by immunoSEQ multiplex PCR, and TCRdb kept only the in-frame ones, dropping some. The data hold some 2.3 million clones, with approximately 93% observed a single time. The sequenced material came from naive CD4+ T cells from PBMCs. As to subset: CD45RA+ positively selected. The origin of the receptors is a man aged 18 to 30 in good health. Some clones in this sample may be carry-over from other donors' samples.

This chain links TRBV11-2 with TRBJ2-1; 10 bases align to TRBD2. There are 17 residues in the CDR3. V lost 1 base, J lost 4 bases, and 7 bases stayed unmatched. CDR1 is SGHAT, CDR2 FQNNGV, per germline. The chain's CDR3 is CASSLVLTSGKYNEQFF. Written as DNA, the CDR3 is TGTGCCAGCAGCTTAGTTCTCACTAGCGGGAAGTACAATGAGCAGTTCTTC.

This chain links TRBV7-3 with TRBJ2-2, with D unclear. V was pared by 5 bases and J by 2 bases, with 6 bases between. The CDR3 is 13 amino acids. From germline, CDR1 is SGHTA and CDR2 FQGTGA. The CDR3 region has the DNA TGTGCCAGCAGCCGATTTAACACCGGGGAGCTGTTTTTT. Translating gives CASSRFNTGELFF.

This clone has more than one count but fewer than ten. This chain joins TRBV7-2 and TRBJ1-5, with D perhaps matching TRBD1 (6 bases). Germline CDR1 reads SGHTA; CDR2 reads FQGNSA. V lost 2 bases to trimming and J lost 3 bases, with 14 bases between them. The CDR3 spans 16 residues. CDR3 sequence: CASSLFGGSDNQPQHF. The CDR3 nucleotides are TGTGCCAGCAGCTTATTTGGGGGCTCCGACAATCAGCCCCAGCATTTT. The full variable domain, completed using reference TRBV7-2 and TRBJ1-5, is GAGVSQSPSNKVTEKGKDVELRCDPISGHTALYWYRQSLGQGLEFLIYFQGNSAPDKSGLPSDRFSAERTGGSVSTLTIQRTQQEDSAVYLCASSLFGGSDNQPQHFGDGTRLSIL.

This sequence joins TRBV18 and TRBJ1-2; unclear D gene. The CDR3 consists of 13 residues. The V end was cut by 2 bases, the J end by 6 bases, with 10 bases between. The V gene's germline CDR1 is KGHSH and CDR2 LQKENI. The CDR3 region is CASSPSGGNGYTF. CDR3 nucleotides: TGTGCCAGCTCACCATCGGGAGGGAATGGCTACACCTTC.

The chain links TRBV14 to TRBJ2-7; perhaps D is TRBD1 or TRBD2 (5 bases each). V lost 3 bases and J lost 3, with 18 bases in between. Germline V gene data show CDR1 as SGHDN and CDR2 as FVKESK. This CDR3 has 16 amino acids. CDR3 sequence (DNA): TGTGCCAGCAGCCAGGGTGGGACCGGGAAAAACTACGAGCAGTACTTC. It codes for CASSQGGTGKNYEQYF.

The chain has TRBV4-1 and TRBJ1-5, with D unclear. The V and J ends lost 3 bases and 3 bases respectively, with 12 bases between them. The CDR3 contains 15 residues. CDR1 MGHRA and CDR2 YSYEKL come from the germline V gene. CDR3 region: CASSQPWEANQPQHF. In nucleotides, the CDR3 is TGCGCCAGCAGCCAGCCGTGGGAGGCCAATCAGCCCCAGCATTTT.

This clone was seen just once. The chain joins TRBV6-1 to TRBJ2-7; D is uncertain. Germline-derived CDR1 and CDR2 are MNHNS and SASEGT. CDR3 length: 15 residues. V was cut by 7 bases and J by 1 base, with 17 bases left in between. The CDR3 reads CASTPWSRPSYEQYF. The CDR3 DNA follows: TGTGCCAGCACCCCCTGGAGCAGACCGTCCTACGAGCAGTACTTC.

The gene calls are TRBV5-8 and TRBJ2-2; D is undetermined. The CDR3 is made up of 13 amino acids. CDR1 and CDR2 from the germline V gene are SGHTS and YDEGEE. Trimming shortened V by 0 bases and J by 5 bases, and 5 bases separated the two germline ends. CDR3 coding DNA: TGTGCCAGCAGCTTGGGATGGACCGGGGAGCTGTTTTTT. Residues: CASSLGWTGELFF.

V gene TRBV7-2 combines with J gene TRBJ1-2; D unclear. The CDR3 runs to 14 residues. V was pared by 6 bases and J by 6 bases, with 17 bases between. The germline gives CDR1 SGHTA, CDR2 FQGNSA. This CDR3 reads CASSRRRRENGYTF. As DNA, the CDR3 is TGTGCCAGCAGTCGACGCCGACGGGAGAATGGCTACACCTTC.

The chain uses TRBV5-6 and TRBJ2-1; a possible D gene is TRBD2 (5 bases). Trimming shortened V by 0 bases and J by 4 bases, and 11 bases separated the two germline ends. From germline, CDR1 is SGHDT and CDR2 YYEEEE. This CDR3 is built from 15 residues. The CDR3 protein is CASSLGRSGYNEQFF. The CDR3 coding sequence is TGTGCCAGCAGCTTGGGGAGGTCCGGGTACAATGAGCAGTTCTTC.

V is TRBV28 and J is TRBJ1-5; TRBD1 matches at 7 bases. Germline CDR1 reads MDHEN; CDR2 reads SYDVKM. V was clipped by 6 bases and J by 5 bases; unmatched bases: 13. This CDR3 has 16 residues. The CDR3 DNA reads TGTGCCAGCAGCACCTTCCGGACAGGCTGGGATCAGCCCCAGCATTTT. Its translation: CASSTFRTGWDQPQHF.

The chain employs TRBV5-1 and TRBJ2-1; unclear D gene. V gave up 0 bases and J gave up 0 bases, with 16 bases separating them. The CDR3 covers 18 residues. The V gene's germline CDR1 is SGHRS and CDR2 YFSETQ. This CDR3 reads CASSLVLVGSRSYNEQFF. For the CDR3, the DNA is TGCGCCAGCAGCTTGGTGCTCGTCGGCAGCCGCTCCTACAATGAGCAGTTCTTC.

The chain recombines TRBV1 with TRBJ1-5; the table assigns TRBD1, which was not confirmed against the DNA. TRBV1 is noted as a pseudogene. The CDR3 spans 18 residues. DNA of the CDR3: TGCACCAGCAGCCAGAAACAGGACCAGAATGGGGGCAATCAGCCCCAGCATTTT. The encoded protein is CTSSQKQDQNGGNQPQHF.

The rearrangement uses TRBV6-1 and TRBJ2-7; D uncertain. V was shortened by 8 bases and J by 6 bases, with 17 bases between the two germline ends. The CDR3 totals 13 residues. CDR1 is MNHNS and CDR2 is SASEGT in the germline V gene. The chain's CDR3 is CASALFIQREQYF. CDR3 bases: TGTGCCAGCGCCCTGTTCATCCAACGCGAGCAGTACTTC.

This chain links TRBV5-8 with TRBJ1-1, with D hard to call. This CDR3 contains 14 residues. The V end lost 4 bases, the J end lost 3 bases, and 13 bases lay between the germline ends. The germline CDR1 and CDR2 sequences are SGHTS and YDEGEE. The CDR3 DNA is TGTGCCAGCAGCCGGCCTTATATGGACACTGAAGCTTTCTTT. It translates to CASSRPYMDTEAFF.

The rearrangement joins TRBV2 to TRBJ1-5; 7 positions match TRBD1. This CDR3 has 15 amino acids. The germline V gene encodes CDR1 SNHLY and CDR2 FYNNEI. The ends lost 6 bases at V and 6 bases at J; junction bases unmatched: 11. For the CDR3, the DNA is TGTGCCAGCAGGGAGGAGACAGGGTGGCTTCAGCCCCAGCATTTT. This sequence encodes CASREETGWLQPQHF.

The chain joins TRBV7-9 to TRBJ2-3; TRBD1 might be the D (5 bases). Germline CDR1 is SEHNR and CDR2 is FQNEAQ (reference sequence). The V end lost 1 base, the J end lost 6 bases, and 11 bases lay between the germline ends. The CDR3 runs to 14 residues. The CDR3, as DNA: TGTGCCAGCAGCTTAGGGACCCCAGGGGATACGCAGTATTTT. This sequence encodes CASSLGTPGDTQYF.

The V call is TRBV5-1, the J call TRBJ1-4; D is perhaps TRBD1 (5 bases). The V end lost 0 bases, the J end lost 2 bases, and 11 bases lay between the germline ends. Germline V gene data show CDR1 as SGHRS and CDR2 as YFSETQ. The CDR3 has 16 residues. As DNA, the CDR3 is TGCGCCAGCAGCTTGGGGTTTCAGGGCACTAATGAAAAACTGTTTTTT. Amino acids: CASSLGFQGTNEKLFF. Filled out from reference TRBV5-1 and TRBJ1-4, the complete variable domain reads KAGVTQTPRYLIKTRGQQVTLSCSPISGHRSVSWYQQTPGQGLQFLFEYFSETQRNKGNFPGRFSGRQFSNSRSEMNVSTLELGDSALYLCASSLGFQGTNEKLFFGSGTQLSVL.

A remark on this clone: This specimen includes other DNA sequences encoding the same CDR3. The V and J genes are TRBV11-2 and TRBJ2-7, with 10 bases lining up with TRBD2. The CDR3 sequence is 13 residues long. Per the germline V gene, CDR1 is SGHAT and CDR2 is FQNNGV. J was trimmed by 4 bases and V by 5 bases; bases with no gene match: 2. CDR3 nucleotide sequence: TGTGCCAGCAGCCGGACTAGCGGTTACGAGCAGTACTTC. Protein: CASSRTSGYEQYF.

The chain joins TRBV5-1 to TRBJ1-1; a weak D match, TRBD1 (6 bases). V was shortened by 1 base and J by 11 bases, with 15 bases between the two germline ends. Germline-derived CDR1 and CDR2 are SGHRS and YFSETQ. CDR3 length equals 13 residues. Written as DNA, the CDR3 is TGCGCCAGCAGCTTGATAGGGGGAGGTGGTGCTTTCTTT. This codes for CASSLIGGGGAFF. Full variable domain (outside the CDR3, taken from reference TRBV5-1 and TRBJ1-1): KAGVTQTPRYLIKTRGQQVTLSCSPISGHRSVSWYQQTPGQGLQFLFEYFSETQRNKGNFPGRFSGRQFSNSRSEMNVSTLELGDSALYLCASSLIGGGGAFFGQGTRLTVV.

The chain links TRBV5-6 to TRBJ2-4; no clear D gene. The germline CDR1 and CDR2 sequences are SGHDT and YYEEEE. V was shortened by 2 bases and J by 2 bases, with 5 bases between the two germline ends. CDR3 length equals 13 residues. CDR3 residues: CASSFYTKNIQYF. CDR3 bases: TGTGCCAGCAGCTTTTATACCAAAAACATTCAGTACTTC.

The gene calls are TRBV6-5 and TRBJ1-1, with D uncertain. Germline V gene sequence: CDR1 MNHEY, CDR2 SVGAGI. The CDR3 spans 13 residues. V was cut by 0 bases and J by 5 bases, with 7 bases left in between. The CDR3 bases are TGTGCCAGCAGTTACTCGAGGTGGACTGAAGCTTTCTTT. This translates into CASSYSRWTEAFF.

This chain uses TRBV7-2 with TRBJ2-5, with 9 bases fitting TRBD1. Trimming cost V 5 bases and J 4 bases; bases outside gene matches: 5. In germline, CDR1 is SGHTA, CDR2 FQGNSA. The CDR3 runs to 14 residues. The CDR3 reads CASSPKTGGETQYF. CDR3 sequence (DNA): TGTGCCAGCAGCCCGAAGACAGGGGGAGAGACCCAGTACTTC.

This clone was observed a few times. This sample includes further DNA sequences coding for the same CDR3. The rearrangement links TRBV27 to TRBJ1-5; D possibly corresponds to TRBD1 (5 bases). The CDR3 runs 13 residues. Germline V gene data show CDR1 as MNHEY and CDR2 as SMNVEV (reference sequence). The germline V and J ends were trimmed by 8 bases and 2 bases, with 10 bases remaining between them. The CDR3 region is CASSGGGNQPQHF. The CDR3 DNA reads as TGTGCCAGCTCCGGGGGAGGCAATCAGCCCCAGCATTTT.

This chain connects TRBV5-1 to TRBJ2-3, with 8 bases matching TRBD2. This CDR3 contains 15 residues. V trimming: 4 bases; J trimming: 2 bases; junction bases outside the gene matches: 6. CDR1 and CDR2 from the germline V gene are SGHRS and YFSETQ. The CDR3 spells CASSGSGDDTDTQYF. CDR3 DNA sequence: TGCGCCAGCAGCGGTAGCGGGGACGACACAGATACGCAGTATTTT. Together with reference TRBV5-1 and TRBJ2-3, the CDR3 gives the full variable domain: KAGVTQTPRYLIKTRGQQVTLSCSPISGHRSVSWYQQTPGQGLQFLFEYFSETQRNKGNFPGRFSGRQFSNSRSEMNVSTLELGDSALYLCASSGSGDDTDTQYFGPGTRLTVL.

The rearrangement joins TRBV29-1 to TRBJ2-2, with D perhaps TRBD1 or TRBD2 (6 bases each). CDR1 and CDR2 (germline): SQVTM, ANQGSEA. V lost 7 bases, J lost 10 bases, and 13 bases lay in between. The CDR3 consists of 11 residues. The CDR3 loop reads CSARGGKELFF. In DNA, the CDR3 is TGCAGCGCCCGAGGGGGGAAGGAGCTGTTTTTT.

The V gene is TRBV29-1, the J gene TRBJ2-1, with TRBD2 matching over 7 bases. The ends lost 3 bases at V and 6 bases at J; junction bases unmatched: 5. CDR3 length: 13 amino acids. Germline lookup yields CDR1 SQVTM and CDR2 ANQGSEA. In nucleotides, the CDR3 is TGCAGCGTTGAGAGGGAGGGGCTCAATGAGCAGTTCTTC. Encoded protein: CSVEREGLNEQFF.

The chain carries TRBV6-5 and TRBJ2-6; maybe TRBD2 (6 bases). Germline V gene sequence: CDR1 MNHEY, CDR2 SVGAGI. V was shortened by 6 bases and J by 2 bases, with 11 bases between the two germline ends. This CDR3 is 15 amino acids long. The CDR3 DNA follows: TGTGCCAGCAGCCTCGGGGAGGCTGGGGCCAACGTCCTGACTTTC. Its protein is CASSLGEAGANVLTF.